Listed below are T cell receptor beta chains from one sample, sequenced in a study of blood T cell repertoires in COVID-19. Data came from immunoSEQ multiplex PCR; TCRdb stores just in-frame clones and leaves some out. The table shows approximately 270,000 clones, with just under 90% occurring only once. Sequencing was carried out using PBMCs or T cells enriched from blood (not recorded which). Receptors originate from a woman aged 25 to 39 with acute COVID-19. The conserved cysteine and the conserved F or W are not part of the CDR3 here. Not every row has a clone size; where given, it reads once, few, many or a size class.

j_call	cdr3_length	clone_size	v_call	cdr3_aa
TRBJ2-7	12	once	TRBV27	ASSPGLAAYEQY
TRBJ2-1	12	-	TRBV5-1	ASSPLGLNNEQF
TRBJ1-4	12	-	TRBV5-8	ASSLTGGNEKLF
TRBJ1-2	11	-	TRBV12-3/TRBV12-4	ASSFGQLYGYT
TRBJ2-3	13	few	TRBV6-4	ASSEGGQGTDTQY
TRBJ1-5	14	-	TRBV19	ASSTHRVLQNQPQH
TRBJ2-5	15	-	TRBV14	ASSQDSSLAGLETQY
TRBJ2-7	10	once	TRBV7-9	ASSPSSYEQY
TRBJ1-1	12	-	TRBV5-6	ASSLQGMNTEAF
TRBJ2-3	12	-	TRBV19	ASSILAGTDTQY
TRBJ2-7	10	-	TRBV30	AWSPQGSEQY
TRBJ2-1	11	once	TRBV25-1	ASSDRGYNEQF
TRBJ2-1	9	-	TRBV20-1	SALDYNEQF
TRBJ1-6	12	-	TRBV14	ASSQAYRNSPLH
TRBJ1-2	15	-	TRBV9	ASTKVPGVEGNYGYT
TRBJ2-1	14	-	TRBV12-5	ASGLSRGKSYNEQF
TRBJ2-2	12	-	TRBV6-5	ASGDRGGTGELF
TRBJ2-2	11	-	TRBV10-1	ASSKTGAGELF
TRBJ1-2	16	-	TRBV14	ASSQDFSQGAYFHGYT
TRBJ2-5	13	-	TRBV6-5	ASSDIGGIQETQY
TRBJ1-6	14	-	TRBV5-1	ASSLGGGSYNSPLH
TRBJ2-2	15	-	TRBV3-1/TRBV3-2	ASSQDGEAAPPGELF
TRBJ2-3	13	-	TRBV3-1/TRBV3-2	ASSQVAGSVDTQY
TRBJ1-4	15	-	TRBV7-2	ASSSIIGTATNEKLF
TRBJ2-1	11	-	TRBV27	ASSFSAGNEQF
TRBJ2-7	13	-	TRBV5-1	ASSLGGTGTYEQY
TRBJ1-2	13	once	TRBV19	ASSSQTGTYNGYT